This T cell receptor beta chain is from a study of blood T cell repertoires in COVID-19. About the research overall: PBMCs, B-cell-depleted T cells, or T cells provided the cDNA or gDNA that made up the material.

Per the authors' pipeline: By means of reference gene primer amplification, nucleated cell counts were estimated. Clones were sequenced by immunoSEQ multiplex PCR, and TCRdb holds only the in-frame ones, with some missing. V and J calls and clone size follow that table, whereas D and trimming were derived from the DNA. The sample includes approximately 150,000 clones, roughly 86% of them seen just once. Participant reports of clinical history set cohort assignment. This clonotype was sampled from a woman between 50 and 59 years old with acute COVID-19. The sample comprised PBMCs or T cells enriched from blood (not recorded which).

CDR3 nucleotide sequence: TGTGCCAGCAGCCAAGCGTGGTCGCAGGGGACATCCTACGAGCAGTACTTC. This encodes CASSQAWSQGTSYEQYF. The rearrangement uses TRBV4-2 and TRBJ2-7, with a weak D call TRBD1 (6 bases). With 1 base removed from V and 1 base from J, the gap between germline ends came to 17 bases. Per germline, CDR1 LGHNA and CDR2 YNFKEQ. This CDR3 comprises 17 residues.